Below, 30 T cell receptor beta chains from the same sample are listed, as sequenced in a study of T cells in Graves' hyperthyroidism and ophthalmopathy. The CDR3 regions of TCR beta were amplified from RNA transcripts. An initial round of RT-PCR targeting the TCR CDR3 relied on the HTBI primer set. MiXCR was run by TCRdb on the multiplex PCR reads, yielding one entry per CDR3 protein. The profile covers about 400,000 distinct CDR3 sequences, with about 15% appearing a single time and around a third taken by the ten largest. The specimen was blood. The source is a woman aged 25 to 45 with Graves' hyperthyroidism.

This clonotype was counted a few times. A much larger clone is a single base away; this may be a read error. This chain joins TRBV5-1 and TRBJ2-1; 13 positions match TRBD2. From germline, CDR1 is SGHRS and CDR2 YFSETQ. The CDR3 length is 15 residues. Trimming removed 9 bases from V and 7 bases from J; junction bases left unmatched: 10. The CDR3 region is CANSTRTSGGNEQFF. For the CDR3, the DNA is TGCGCCAACAGTACGCGGACTAGCGGGGGAAATGAGCAGTTCTTC.

The sample holds one count of this clonotype. This sequence may be a read error, since a much larger clone differs from it by one base. The genes are TRBV11-2 and TRBJ2-3; 11 bases fit TRBD2. The CDR3 length is 15 residues. Trimming cost V 4 bases and J 7 bases; bases outside gene matches: 7. Germline assignment: CDR1 SGHAT and CDR2 FQNNGV. CDR3 residues: CASSSIAGGSHTQYF. The CDR3 bases are TGTGCCAGCAGCTCCATAGCGGGAGGGTCGCATACGCAGTATTTT. Supplemented by reference TRBV11-2 and TRBJ2-3, the full variable domain reads EAGVAQSPRYKIIEKRQSVAFWCNPISGHATLYWYQQILGQGPKLLIQFQNNGVVDDSQLPKDRFSAERLKGVDSTLKIQPAKLEDSAVYLCASSSIAGGSHTQYFGPGTRLTVL.

This clonotype was observed a few times. CDR3 amino acids: CASSLGGKAYEQYF. The CDR3 DNA is TGTGCCAGCAGCTTGGGCGGGAAAGCCTACGAGCAGTACTTC. The V and J genes are TRBV5-4 and TRBJ2-7, with a tentative D call TRBD2 (6 bases). Germline V CDR1 and CDR2: SGHNT, YYREEE (reference sequence). The CDR3 extends over 14 amino acids. Deletions cut 0 bases from V and 2 bases from J, with 9 bases between.

The chain links TRBV2 to TRBJ2-4; possibly TRBD2 for D (5 bases). This CDR3 contains 13 residues. From germline, CDR1 is SNHLY and CDR2 FYNNEI. Trimming removed 4 bases at V and 8 bases at J, with 12 bases between. CDR3 nucleotide sequence: TGTGCCAGCAGTGTACTAGTATTCGACATTCAGTACTTC. Its protein product is CASSVLVFDIQYF.

This clonotype was detected only a few times. The chain joins TRBV28 to TRBJ2-7, with D perhaps TRBD2 (6 bases). The CDR3 is made up of 14 amino acids. Germline V gene lookup returns CDR1 MDHEN and CDR2 SYDVKM. The ends were cut back, 5 bases at V and 8 bases at J, with 19 bases in the middle. CDR3 DNA: TGTGCCAGCAGTAGGGGAGGCGCGGACGGAAAGCAGTACTTC. As protein: CASSRGGADGKQYF.

This chain connects TRBV4-1 to TRBJ2-1; D perhaps matches TRBD2 (6 bases). Trimming removed 1 base at V and 1 base at J, with 26 bases between. The CDR3 totals 21 residues. Germline V lookup: CDR1 MGHRA, CDR2 YSYEKL. The CDR3 loop is CASSQVYRGGTPTASYNEQFF. CDR3 DNA sequence: TGCGCCAGCAGCCAAGTGTATAGGGGCGGGACCCCCACCGCATCCTACAATGAGCAGTTCTTC.

The gene calls are TRBV28 and TRBJ2-7; 9 bases align to TRBD1. The germline CDR1 and CDR2 sequences are MDHEN and SYDVKM. The J segment lost 9 bases and the V segment lost 11 bases, leaving 11 bases of the junction unmatched. The CDR3 has 12 residues. The CDR3 DNA is TGTGCCTCCCGGACAGGGGAGAACCCGCAGTACTTC. This encodes CASRTGENPQYF.

This clonotype was picked up many times. The V call is TRBV6-6, the J call TRBJ1-5; D may be TRBD1 (6 bases). Germline values: CDR1 MNHNY, CDR2 SVGAGI (reference sequence). Trimming took 0 bases from V and 4 from J, leaving 10 bases between them. The CDR3 is made up of 15 amino acids. CDR3 loop: CASSYSGQGNQPQHF. CDR3 nucleotide sequence: TGTGCCAGCAGTTACTCGGGTCAGGGGAATCAGCCCCAGCATTTT.

This clonotype was counted ten times or more. The chain combines TRBV5-1 with TRBJ1-2, with TRBD1 matching over 9 bases. Germline V CDR1 and CDR2: SGHRS, YFSETQ. The length of the CDR3 is 13 residues. V lost 7 bases and J lost 3; bases outside the gene matches: 4. The CDR3 DNA sequence: TGCGCCAGCCGGGACAGGGTGGACTATGGCTACACCTTC. Amino acid sequence: CASRDRVDYGYTF.

This clonotype was detected only a few times. V is TRBV28 and J is TRBJ1-2; 11 nucleotides align to TRBD1. The CDR3 length is 15 residues. J gave up 4 bases and V 2 bases, and 3 bases lay outside the gene matches. In germline, CDR1 is MDHEN, CDR2 SYDVKM. The CDR3 DNA sequence: TGTGCCAGCAGTTTACGGACAGGGGGCATCTATGGCTACACCTTC. It translates to CASSLRTGGIYGYTF.

The gene calls are TRBV27 and TRBJ2-5; a weak D match, TRBD2 (6 bases). The CDR3 runs to 12 residues. The V end was cut by 2 bases, the J end by 12 bases, with 13 bases between. CDR1 MNHEY and CDR2 SMNVEV come from the germline V gene (reference sequence). This chain's CDR3 is CASSLRDSRKYF. Here the CDR3 DNA reads TGTGCCAGCAGTTTACGGGACTCAAGGAAGTACTTC.

The V and J genes are TRBV6-2 or TRBV6-3 and TRBJ2-7; 7 nucleotides line up with TRBD2. The junction had 5 bases not matched to a gene; V was cut back by 0 bases and J by 0 bases. CDR3 length: 16 amino acids. In germline, CDR1 is MNHEY, CDR2 SVGEGT. CDR3 amino acids: CASSYSGGTSSYEQYF. The CDR3 region has the DNA TGTGCCAGCAGTTACTCGGGAGGGACCAGCTCCTACGAGCAGTACTTC.

At least ten counts were recorded for this clonotype. The CDR3 here is CASRPGTGGLPQHF. Here the CDR3 DNA reads TGTGCCAGCAGGCCTGGGACAGGGGGTCTGCCCCAGCATTTT. The chain carries TRBV28 and TRBJ1-5, with 11 bases aligning to TRBD1. J gave up 9 bases and V 6 bases, and 7 bases lay outside the gene matches. This CDR3 spans 14 amino acids. Per germline, CDR1 MDHEN and CDR2 SYDVKM.

Remarks on this clonotype: A clone one base away is much larger, so this may be a read error. The J gene is TRBJ2-2, the V gene TRBV5-1, with D possibly being TRBD2 (6 bases). Trimming shortened V by 3 bases and J by 4 bases, and 13 bases separated the two germline ends. The CDR3 contains 15 residues. CDR1 SGHRS and CDR2 YFSETQ come from the germline V gene. Here the CDR3 reads CASSSGTLSTGELFF. The CDR3 DNA sequence: TGCGCCAGCAGCTCCGGGACTCTGAGCACCGGGGAGCTGTTTTTT.

This chain links TRBV20-1 with TRBJ2-3; 7 nucleotides agree with TRBD2. Germline loops: CDR1 DFQATT, CDR2 SNEGSKA (reference sequence). This CDR3 is 13 amino acids long. The J segment lost 2 bases and the V segment lost 3 bases, leaving 2 bases of the junction unmatched. The CDR3 DNA follows: TGCAGTGCTAGCGGGGGGACCACAGATACGCAGTATTTT. It specifies CSASGGTTDTQYF.

This clonotype has more than one count but fewer than ten. A read error may produce the germline difference seen at one junction end. J is TRBJ2-1 and V is TRBV12-3 or TRBV12-4; perhaps TRBD2 as D (6 bases). The CDR3 is made up of 13 amino acids. The CDR3 reads CASTRSGPNEQLF. The CDR3, as DNA: TGTGCCAGCACGCGGAGCGGGCCCAATGAGCAGCTCTTC.

This clonotype was picked up many times. V and J are TRBV4-1 and TRBJ2-7, with D possibly being TRBD2 (5 bases). V lost 6 bases and J lost 2, with 17 bases in between. This CDR3 has 15 amino acids. Germline-derived CDR1 and CDR2 are MGHRA and YSYEKL. This CDR3 is CASSSRWLAAYEQYF. For the CDR3, the DNA is TGCGCCAGCAGTTCGCGGTGGCTAGCCGCCTACGAGCAGTACTTC.

This clonotype was counted ten times or more. This chain links TRBV28 with TRBJ2-5; maybe TRBD1 (5 bases). The ends were cut back, 4 bases at V and 4 bases at J, with 16 bases in the middle. The V gene's germline CDR1 is MDHEN and CDR2 SYDVKM. CDR3 length: 15 amino acids. The CDR3, as DNA: TGTGCCAGCAGTTCACCCCCTAGGGGCGCAGAGACCCAGTACTTC. It is translated as CASSSPPRGAETQYF.

This clonotype was seen repeatedly, ten times or more. The chain uses TRBV11-2 and TRBJ2-1; no clear D gene. Trimming removed 7 bases from V and 1 base from J, with 11 bases in between. CDR3 length equals 14 residues. The germline CDR1 and CDR2 sequences are SGHAT and FQNNGV. The CDR3 DNA sequence: TGTGCCAGCACTTCCTTGGATTCCTACAATGAGCAGTTCTTC. It is translated as CASTSLDSYNEQFF.

This clonotype has more than one count but fewer than ten. The chain couples TRBV6-5 to TRBJ2-2; no definite D call. This CDR3 region has 16 residues. Germline CDR1 MNHEY, CDR2 SVGAGI. With 1 base removed from V and 6 bases from J, the gap between germline ends came to 15 bases. Here the CDR3 reads CASSYWSPGPPGELFF. DNA of the CDR3: TGTGCCAGCAGTTACTGGTCCCCTGGACCTCCCGGGGAGCTGTTTTTT.

This clonotype was observed a handful of times. This chain joins TRBV19 and TRBJ2-7; 11 nucleotides line up with TRBD2. V lost 4 bases to trimming and J lost 5 bases; unmatched junction nucleotides: 16. Germline-derived CDR1 and CDR2 are LNHDA and SQIVND (reference sequence). The CDR3 runs to 18 residues. DNA for the CDR3: TGTGCCAGTAGTACCCGACCCAAACTAGCGGGAGACACTGACGAGCAGTACTTC. Amino acid sequence: CASSTRPKLAGDTDEQYF.

Comment on this clonotype: The germline gene is not matched at one end of the junction; a read error may be the cause. The V call is TRBV5-1, the J call TRBJ2-1, with TRBD2 identical over 8 bases. Looked up from germline, CDR1 is SGHRS and CDR2 is YFSETQ. The CDR3 is 16 residues long. The CDR3 bases are TGCGCCAGCAGCCCGGGGGGACTAGTCTTCTACAATGGGCAGTTCTTC. Its translation: CASSPGGLVFYNGQFF.

J is TRBJ2-7 and V is TRBV28, with TRBD1 matching 10 bases. J lost 7 bases, V lost 6 bases, and 9 bases had no gene match. Germline values: CDR1 MDHEN, CDR2 SYDVKM. The CDR3 consists of 14 residues. In DNA, the CDR3 is TGTGCCAGCAGCCGCCCGGGACAGGGGCTGGAGCAGTACTTC. Amino acids: CASSRPGQGLEQYF. Drawing the rest from reference TRBV28 and TRBJ2-7, the complete variable domain is DVKVTQSSRYLVKRTGEKVFLECVQDMDHENMFWYRQDPGLGLRLIYFSYDVKMKEKGDIPEGYSVSREKKERFSLILESASTNQTSMYLCASSRPGQGLEQYFGPGTRLTVT.

This clonotype turned up a few times. The gene calls are TRBV11-3 and TRBJ2-5; tentatively, D is TRBD1 or TRBD2 (6 bases each). The V end was cut by 5 bases, the J end by 4 bases, with 8 bases between. Germline V gene lookup returns CDR1 SGHNT and CDR2 YENEEA. CDR3 size: 12 residues. CDR3 protein: CASSKGGETQYF. The CDR3 nucleotides read TGTGCCAGCAGCAAGGGGGGAGAGACCCAGTACTTC.

This clonotype has ten or more counts. The chain employs TRBV7-6 and TRBJ2-3; D is uncertain. The CDR3 totals 14 residues. V shed 1 base and J shed 4 bases, with 9 bases lying between them. Germline-derived CDR1 and CDR2 are SGHVS and FNYEAQ. CDR3 loop: CASSLDGKADTQYF. Written as DNA, the CDR3 is TGTGCCAGCAGCTTAGACGGCAAGGCAGATACGCAGTATTTT.

This clonotype was detected many times. The genes are TRBV7-9 and TRBJ2-1; D perhaps matches TRBD2 (6 bases). Germline V gives CDR1 SEHNR, CDR2 FQNEAQ (reference sequence). The CDR3 sequence is 12 residues long. V was clipped by 2 bases and J by 8 bases, with 7 bases between them. CDR3 in DNA: TGTGCCAGCAGCTTAATAGCGGATGAGCAGTTCTTC. This encodes CASSLIADEQFF.

This clonotype occurred a few times. The chain couples TRBV5-8 to TRBJ2-2; D might be TRBD2 (6 bases). The V gene lost 2 bases and the J gene lost 6 bases, with 14 bases spanning the gap. The germline CDR1 and CDR2 sequences are SGHTS and YDEGEE. The CDR3 contains 15 residues. CDR3 in DNA: TGTGCCAGCAGCTTCTTCGGGAGCAGGGCCGGGGAGCTGTTTTTT. Translated: CASSFFGSRAGELFF.

The CDR3 DNA reads TGTGCCAGCAGCGAGGGGCCCGGCTCCTACAATGAGCAGTTCTTC. It is translated as CASSEGPGSYNEQFF. V and J are TRBV9 and TRBJ2-1; D may be TRBD1 (5 bases). The germline V and J ends were trimmed by 3 bases and 0 bases, with 10 bases remaining between them. CDR1 is SGDLS, CDR2 YYNGEE, per germline. The CDR3 extends over 15 amino acids.

This clonotype was picked up many times. The rearrangement joins TRBV7-8 to TRBJ2-7, with 8 bases identical to TRBD2. The CDR3 length is 16 residues. V trimming: 6 bases; J trimming: 4 bases; junction bases outside the gene matches: 14. CDR1 and CDR2 from the germline V gene are SGHVS and FQNEAQ. The CDR3 region has the DNA TGTGCCAGCAGGGACGGCGCTAGCGGGCGCCCTTACGAGCAGTACTTC. The encoded protein is CASRDGASGRPYEQYF.

CDR3 DNA sequence: TGTGCCAGCAGTTTATCATCAGGGGACTCTAACTATGGCTACACCTTC. Translated, it gives CASSLSSGDSNYGYTF. The chain carries TRBV27 and TRBJ1-2, with D maybe TRBD1 (6 bases). V gave up 0 bases and J gave up 0 bases, with 11 bases separating them. Germline V gives CDR1 MNHEY, CDR2 SMNVEV (reference sequence). The CDR3 loop spans 16 amino acids.